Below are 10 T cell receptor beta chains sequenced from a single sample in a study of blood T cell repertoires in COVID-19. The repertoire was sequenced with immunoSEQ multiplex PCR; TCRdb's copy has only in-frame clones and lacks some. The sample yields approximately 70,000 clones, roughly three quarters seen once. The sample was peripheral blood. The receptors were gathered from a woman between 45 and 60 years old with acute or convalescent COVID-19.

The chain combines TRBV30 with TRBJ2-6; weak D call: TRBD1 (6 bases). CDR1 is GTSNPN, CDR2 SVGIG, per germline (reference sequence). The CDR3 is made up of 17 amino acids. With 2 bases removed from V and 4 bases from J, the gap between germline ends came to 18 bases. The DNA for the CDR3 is TGTGCCTGGAGTATTACAGGGAACTCGCTCGGGGCCAACGTCCTGACTTTC. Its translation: CAWSITGNSLGANVLTF.

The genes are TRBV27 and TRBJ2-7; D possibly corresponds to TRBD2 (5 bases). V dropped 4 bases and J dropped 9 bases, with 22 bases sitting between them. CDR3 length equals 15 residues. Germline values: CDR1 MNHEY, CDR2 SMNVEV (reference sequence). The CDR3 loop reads CASSSPLYRGNRQYF. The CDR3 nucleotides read TGTGCCAGCAGTTCCCCCCTTTACCGGGGAAATAGGCAGTACTTC.

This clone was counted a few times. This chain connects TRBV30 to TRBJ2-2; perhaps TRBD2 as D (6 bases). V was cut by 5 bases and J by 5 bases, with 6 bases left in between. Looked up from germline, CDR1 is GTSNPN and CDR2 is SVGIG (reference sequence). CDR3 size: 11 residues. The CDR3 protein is CAWAGTGELFF. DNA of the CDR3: TGTGCCTGGGCGGGGACCGGGGAGCTGTTTTTT.

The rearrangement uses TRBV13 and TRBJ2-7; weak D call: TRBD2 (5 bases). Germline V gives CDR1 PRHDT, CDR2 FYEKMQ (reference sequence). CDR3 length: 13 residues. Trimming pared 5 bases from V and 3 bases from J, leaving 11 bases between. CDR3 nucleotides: TGTGCCAGCAGCCGCGGACTGAACTACGAGCAGTACTTC. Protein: CASSRGLNYEQYF.

DNA of the CDR3: TGTGCCAGCAGTTTTCTAGCCTTGCCAGATACGCAGTATTTT. Residues: CASSFLALPDTQYF. This sequence joins TRBV6-5 and TRBJ2-3; tentative D call: TRBD2 (5 bases). There are 14 residues in the CDR3. V was shortened by 4 bases and J by 4 bases, with 12 bases between the two germline ends. Germline lookup yields CDR1 MNHEY and CDR2 SVGAGI.

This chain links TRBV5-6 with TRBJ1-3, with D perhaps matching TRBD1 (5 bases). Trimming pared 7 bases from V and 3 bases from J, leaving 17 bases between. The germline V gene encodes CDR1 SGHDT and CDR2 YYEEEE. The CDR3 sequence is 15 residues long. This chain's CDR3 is CASGGYGGGGNTIYF. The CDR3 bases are TGTGCCAGCGGTGGTTACGGGGGAGGTGGAAACACCATATATTTT. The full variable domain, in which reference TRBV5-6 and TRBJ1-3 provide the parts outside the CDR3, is DAGVTQSPTHLIKTRGQQVTLRCSPKSGHDTVSWYQQALGQGPQFIFQYYEEEERQRGNFPDRFSGHQFPNYSSELNVNALLLGDSALYLCASGGYGGGGNTIYFGEGSWLTVV.

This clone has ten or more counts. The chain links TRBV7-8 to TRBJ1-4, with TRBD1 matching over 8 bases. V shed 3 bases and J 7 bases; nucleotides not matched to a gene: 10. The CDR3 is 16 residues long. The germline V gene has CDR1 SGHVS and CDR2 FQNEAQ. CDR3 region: CASSFYGDRRLEKLFF. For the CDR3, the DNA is TGTGCCAGCAGCTTCTATGGGGACAGGAGACTTGAAAAACTGTTTTTT.

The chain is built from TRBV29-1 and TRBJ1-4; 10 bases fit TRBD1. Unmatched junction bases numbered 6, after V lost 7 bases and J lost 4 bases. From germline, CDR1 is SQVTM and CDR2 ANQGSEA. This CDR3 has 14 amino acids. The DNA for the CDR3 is TGCAGCGCACGCGGGACAGGGGATAATGAAAAACTGTTTTTT. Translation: CSARGTGDNEKLFF.

The CDR3 coding sequence is TGTGCCAGCAGCGACCCAGGGTCGGATGGCTACACCTTC. Translated, it gives CASSDPGSDGYTF. V usage is TRBV7-8 and J usage is TRBJ1-2; possible D gene TRBD1, 5 bases. Germline CDR1 is SGHVS and CDR2 is FQNEAQ. The CDR3 is made up of 13 amino acids. V gave up 5 bases and J gave up 6 bases, with 13 bases separating them.

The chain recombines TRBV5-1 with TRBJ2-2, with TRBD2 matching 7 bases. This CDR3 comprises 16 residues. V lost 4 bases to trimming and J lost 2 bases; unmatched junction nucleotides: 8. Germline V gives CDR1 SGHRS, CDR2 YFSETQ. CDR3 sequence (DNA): TGCGCCAGCAGCCCTGGGGCTAGCGGTAACACCGGGGAGCTGTTTTTT. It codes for CASSPGASGNTGELFF.